This T cell receptor beta chain is from a study of T cell responses to AZD1222 COVID-19 vaccine. The V end lost 2 bases, the J end lost 10 bases, and 3 bases lay between the germline ends. Looked up from germline, CDR1 is SGHTA and CDR2 is FQGNSA. The CDR3 covers 10 residues. The assay was immunoSEQ multiplex PCR, and TCRdb's table has in-frame clones only and misses some. The table includes 150,000 or so clones, approximately 89% detected once. The specimen was peripheral blood, collected on day 0 of AZD1222 vaccination. This sequence was found in an adult in good health. J is TRBJ2-1 and V is TRBV7-2, with no clear D. The CDR3 sequence is CASSLREQFF. The CDR3 DNA is TGTGCCAGCAGCTTACGCGAGCAGTTCTTC.